The TCR beta chain under discussion was sequenced for a study of blood T cell repertoires in COVID-19. Study-wide context: Material from acute and convalescent COVID-19 was sourced from the United States, Italy and Spain. From T cells, B-cell-depleted T cells, or PBMCs came the material, which was cDNA or gDNA.

Everyone who took part was roughly 18 to 89 years old, and they came from about 25 US areas. Contact with a PCR-confirmed or clinician-diagnosed COVID-19 case occurred within 2 weeks of entry. Method: immunoSEQ multiplex PCR; TCRdb's copy keeps in-frame clones and lacks some. The table includes about 250,000 clones, about 85% detected once. The V segment lost 4 bases and the J segment 0 bases; nucleotides outside the gene matches: 4. In germline, CDR1 is ENHRY, CDR2 SYGVKD. This CDR3 is built from 15 residues. The specimen was PBMCs or T cells enriched from blood (not recorded which). The clonotype originates from a woman aged 45-60 years who had been exposed to COVID-19. The chain couples TRBV10-3 to TRBJ2-5; 8 bases map to TRBD2. CDR3 sequence: CAISGGLADQETQYF. As DNA, the CDR3 is TGTGCCATCAGTGGTGGACTAGCAGACCAAGAGACCCAGTACTTC.